Listed below are T cell receptor beta chains from one sample, sequenced in a study of blood T cell repertoires in COVID-19. The assay was immunoSEQ multiplex PCR, and TCRdb's table has in-frame clones only and misses some. Counted here are about 380,000 clones, around 87% occurring once; the ten biggest clones make up 1% to 1.5%. Material for sequencing was PBMCs or T cells enriched from blood (not recorded which). These receptors were obtained from a man aged 25 to 40 who had recovered from COVID-19. Both conserved end residues are part of each CDR3.

V	J	CDR3
TRBV9	TRBJ2-7	CASSVDETGPSGQYF
TRBV25-1	TRBJ1-1	CASSESTTRTTEAFF
TRBV4-2	TRBJ2-2	CASSPRDSENGELFF
TRBV7-9	TRBJ2-1	CASSLRKSSRDRVNEQFF
TRBV2	TRBJ1-2	CATYLANYGYTF
TRBV6-2/TRBV6-3	TRBJ2-7	CASSSPDRGIYEQYF
TRBV5-1	TRBJ1-1	CASSLQGGTEAFF
TRBV2	TRBJ1-1	CASTRADTEAFF
TRBV7-2	TRBJ2-3	CASSRDRSTDTQYF
TRBV18	TRBJ2-1	CASSPGLADYSEQFF